These T cell receptor beta chains were read from a single sample in a study of OX40 agonist ivuxolimab in advanced cancers. Sequencing was performed with immunoSEQ multiplex PCR; in TCRdb, only in-frame clones are kept and a portion is missing. The sample lists fewer than 20,000 clones, roughly three quarters occurring once. The sample in question was CD4+ or CD8+ T cells sorted from blood, obtained in a trial of the OX40 agonist ivuxolimab. The receptors were sampled from an adult with an advanced solid tumor such as melanoma, head and neck, liver or kidney cancer. Each CDR3 is given with its conserved first and last residue. A D gene is named only where the DNA matches it firmly. The size entry is marked missing in some rows and otherwise reads once, few, many or a size class.

J gene	clone size	D gene	V gene	CDR3 DNA	CDR3 protein
TRBJ2-7	-	TRBD1	TRBV7-6	TGTGCCAGCAGCTCCTACAGGGGTGGGTCCTACGAGCAGTACTTC	CASSSYRGGSYEQYF
TRBJ1-2	-	-	TRBV6-5	TGTGCCAGCAGTTGGGCAAACGGGCTTTATGGCTACACCTTC	CASSWANGLYGYTF
TRBJ1-1	-	TRBD1	TRBV6-5	TGTGCCAGCAGTTACGGGGACAGGGGAGTACCTGAAGCTTTCTTT	CASSYGDRGVPEAFF
TRBJ1-1	-	-	TRBV5-4	TGTGCCAGCAGTTTGGACGTGGGTACTGAAGCTTTCTTT	CASSLDVGTEAFF
TRBJ1-5	-	-	TRBV7-8	TGTGCCAGCAGCCCCTGGAGTGAGGAAAATCAGCCCCAGCATTTT	CASSPWSEENQPQHF
TRBJ2-2	-	-	TRBV7-6	TGTGCCAGCAGCCTCGGTAGGGACACCGGGGAGCTGTTTTTT	CASSLGRDTGELFF
TRBJ2-2	medium-sized	-	TRBV5-4	TGTGCCAGCAGCTTGACCTACACCGGGGAGCTGTTTTTT	CASSLTYTGELFF
TRBJ2-7	-	-	TRBV9	TGTGCCAGCAGCCCGACCCGGGGGACCTACGAGCAGTACTTC	CASSPTRGTYEQYF
TRBJ1-2	-	-	TRBV4-1	TGCGCCAGCAGGATCGGGGAGAATGGCTACACCTTC	CASRIGENGYTF
TRBJ2-5	-	-	TRBV7-8	TGTGCCAGCAGCTTAGACCGCCAAGAGACCCAGTACTTC	CASSLDRQETQYF
TRBJ1-4	-	TRBD1	TRBV7-8	TGTGCCAGCAGCAGAGGACAGGGGGCGCTTCTTGGTAATGAAAAACTGTTTTTT	CASSRGQGALLGNEKLFF
TRBJ1-2	-	TRBD1	TRBV6-6	TGTGCCAGCAGTTTTGGGGACAGGGCTAACTATGGCTACACCTTC	CASSFGDRANYGYTF
TRBJ1-4	once	TRBD1	TRBV13	TGTGCCAGCAGCCAGGGACAGGGTCGTGAAAAACTGTTTTTT	CASSQGQGREKLFF
TRBJ1-1	medium-sized	-	TRBV7-8	TGTGCCAGCAGCCACGACGGAGCTTTCTTT	CASSHDGAFF
TRBJ1-1	once	TRBD1	TRBV7-9	TGTGCCAGCAGCACTCGACAGGGTTGGGACACTGAAGCTTTCTTT	CASSTRQGWDTEAFF
TRBJ1-2	few	TRBD1	TRBV27	TGTGCCAGCAGCCCGGGACAGGGGGCCCGGAAAGACTTGTCTAACTATGGCTACACCTTC	CASSPGQGARKDLSNYGYTF
TRBJ1-5	few	-	TRBV9	TGTGCCAGCAGCGTAGAAGGGAAAGGGCAGCCCCAGCATTTT	CASSVEGKGQPQHF
TRBJ2-3	-	-	TRBV7-3	TGTGCCAGCAGCCCCTGGGGAGAGGAAGGGAGCACAGATACGCAGTATTTT	CASSPWGEEGSTDTQYF
TRBJ2-1	-	-	TRBV5-6	TGTGCCAGCAGCGGAGGGGGTCCTGAGCAGTTCTTC	CASSGGGPEQFF
TRBJ1-2	-	TRBD1	TRBV4-2	TGTGCCAGCAGCCAAGGGGGGACAGTACTAGAAAACTATGGCTACACCTTC	CASSQGGTVLENYGYTF
TRBJ2-1	-	-	TRBV7-6	TGTGCCAGCAGCTTAGCCCATGAGCAGTTCTTC	CASSLAHEQFF
TRBJ2-1	-	-	TRBV6-5	TGTGCCAGCAGCGACGGATCCTACAATGAGCAGTTCTTC	CASSDGSYNEQFF
TRBJ2-3	-	-	TRBV6-7	TGTGCCAGCAGTTACGGGGGTTTGGCTGCGCAGTATTTT	CASSYGGLAAQYF
TRBJ2-3	-	TRBD2	TRBV27	TGTGCCAGCAGTTCCCCCGGACTAGCCCTCACAGATACGCAGTATTTT	CASSSPGLALTDTQYF
TRBJ1-5	medium-sized	-	TRBV7-6	TGTGCCAGCAGCCTCGAGTCCGGACAGAGGTCGACCCAGCATTTT	CASSLESGQRSTQHF
TRBJ2-7	large	-	TRBV11-2	TGCGCCTGGGGCAGGGGTCTCTACGAGCAGTACTTC	CAWGRGLYEQYF
TRBJ2-1	-	-	TRBV9	TGTGCCAGCAGCTTCAGGTTGAGCTCCTACAATGAGCAGTTCTTC	CASSFRLSSYNEQFF
TRBJ2-4	-	TRBD2	TRBV11-3	TGTGCCAGCAGCTTAGCGGGGGGAGAGCAAAACATTCAGTACTTC	CASSLAGGEQNIQYF
TRBJ2-5	-	-	TRBV4-2	TGTGCCAGCAGCCAAGAGCAGGGGCTCATACGGGAGACCCAGTACTTC	CASSQEQGLIRETQYF
TRBJ2-3	-	-	TRBV11-3	TGTGCCAGCAGCTTACACGAGCGGAGCACAGATACGCAGTATTTT	CASSLHERSTDTQYF